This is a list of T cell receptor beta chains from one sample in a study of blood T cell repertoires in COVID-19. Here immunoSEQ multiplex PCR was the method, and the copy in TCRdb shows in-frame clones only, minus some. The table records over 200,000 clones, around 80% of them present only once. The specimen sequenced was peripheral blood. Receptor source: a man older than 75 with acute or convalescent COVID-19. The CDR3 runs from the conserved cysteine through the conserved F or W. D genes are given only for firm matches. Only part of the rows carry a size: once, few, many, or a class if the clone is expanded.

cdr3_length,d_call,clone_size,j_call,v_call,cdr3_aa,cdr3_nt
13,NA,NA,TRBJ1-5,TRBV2,CASRADRDQPQHF,TGTGCCAGCAGGGCCGACAGAGATCAGCCCCAGCATTTT
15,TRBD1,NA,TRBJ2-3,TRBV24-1,CATSAGTDATDTQYF,TGTGCCACCAGTGCCGGGACAGACGCTACAGATACGCAGTATTTT
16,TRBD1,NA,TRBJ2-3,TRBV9,CASSVDPGQGAGTQYF,TGTGCCAGCAGCGTAGACCCGGGACAGGGGGCTGGTACGCAGTATTTT
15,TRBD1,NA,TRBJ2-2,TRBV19,CASIPRTGFGGELFF,TGTGCCAGTATTCCTAGGACAGGGTTTGGCGGGGAGCTGTTTTTT
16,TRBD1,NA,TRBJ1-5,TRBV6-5,CASSLPGTGRNQPQHF,TGTGCCAGCAGTTTACCCGGGACAGGCCGCAATCAGCCCCAGCATTTT
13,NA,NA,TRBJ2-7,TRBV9,CASSTGQTYEQYF,TGTGCCAGCAGCACCGGACAGACCTACGAGCAGTACTTC
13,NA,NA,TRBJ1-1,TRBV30,CAWSPGDGTEAFF,TGTGCCTGGAGTCCAGGGGATGGGACTGAAGCTTTCTTT
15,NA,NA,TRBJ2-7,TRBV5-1,CASRNRTGSSYEQYF,TGCGCCAGCAGAAACCGGACGGGGAGCTCCTACGAGCAGTACTTC
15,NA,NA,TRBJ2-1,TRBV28,CASTRGGSSYNEQFF,TGTGCCAGCACCCGTGGGGGGAGCTCCTACAATGAGCAGTTCTTC
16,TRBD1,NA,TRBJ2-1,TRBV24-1,CATSDSGQGGGNEQFF,TGTGCCACCAGTGATTCCGGACAGGGAGGAGGCAATGAGCAGTTCTTC
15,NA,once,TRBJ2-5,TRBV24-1,CATAQGRGRGETQYF,TGTGCCACCGCCCAAGGTAGGGGAAGAGGAGAGACCCAGTACTTC
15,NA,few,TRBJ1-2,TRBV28,CASTSGGGRNYGYTF,TGTGCCAGCACATCCGGGGGGGGGCGGAACTATGGCTACACCTTC
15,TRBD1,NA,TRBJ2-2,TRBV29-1,CSVGGTGANTGELFF,TGCAGCGTTGGAGGGACAGGGGCGAACACCGGGGAGCTGTTTTTT
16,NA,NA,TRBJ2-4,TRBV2,CASIEFKGISKNIQYF,TGTGCCAGCATTGAATTTAAGGGGATCTCCAAAAACATTCAGTACTTC
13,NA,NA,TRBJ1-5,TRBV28,CASSGQYNQPQHF,TGTGCCAGCAGTGGACAGTACAATCAGCCCCAGCATTTT
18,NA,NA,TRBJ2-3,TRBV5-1,CASSSYPSMRVYTDTQYF,TGCGCCAGCAGCTCCTACCCTAGTATGCGGGTCTACACAGATACGCAGTATTTT
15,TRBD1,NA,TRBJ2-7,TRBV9,CASRPGQGEIYEQYF,TGTGCCAGCAGACCTGGACAGGGAGAAATCTACGAGCAGTACTTC
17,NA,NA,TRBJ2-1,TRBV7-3,CASSLLLTPQIHNEQFF,TGTGCCAGCAGCTTATTGCTGACACCCCAAATTCACAATGAGCAGTTCTTC
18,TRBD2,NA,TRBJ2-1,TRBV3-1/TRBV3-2,CASSQDTSGSTLYNEQFF,TGTGCCAGCAGCCAAGACACTAGCGGGAGTACTCTTTACAATGAGCAGTTCTTC
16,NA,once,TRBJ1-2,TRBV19,CASSQTVTEANYGYTF,TGTGCCAGTAGCCAAACGGTGACAGAAGCTAACTATGGCTACACCTTC
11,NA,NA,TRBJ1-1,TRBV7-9,CASSLNTEAFF,TGTGCCAGCAGCCTCAACACTGAAGCTTTCTTT
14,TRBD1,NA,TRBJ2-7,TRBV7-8,CASSPTGSRYEQYF,TGTGCCAGCAGCCCGACAGGGAGTAGGTACGAGCAGTACTTC
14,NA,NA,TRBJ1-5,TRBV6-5,CASSPDRITQPQHF,TGTGCCAGCAGTCCCGACAGGATCACTCAGCCCCAGCATTTT
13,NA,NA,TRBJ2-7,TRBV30,CAWTPGPHYEQYF,TGTGCCTGGACCCCAGGTCCCCACTACGAGCAGTACTTC
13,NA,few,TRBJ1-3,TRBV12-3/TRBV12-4,CASSFYSGNTIYF,TGTGCCAGCAGTTTTTACTCTGGAAACACCATATATTTT
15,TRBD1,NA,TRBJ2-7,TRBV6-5,CASSRGQGRSYEQYF,TGTGCCAGCAGTAGGGGACAGGGCCGTTCCTACGAGCAGTACTTC
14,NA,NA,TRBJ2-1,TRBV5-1,CASSFGLDYNEQFF,TGCGCCAGCAGCTTCGGTCTAGACTACAATGAGCAGTTCTTC
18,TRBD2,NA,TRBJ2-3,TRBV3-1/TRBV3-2,CASSHRGLAGGVADTQYF,TGTGCCAGCAGCCACCGAGGACTAGCGGGAGGGGTCGCAGATACGCAGTATTTT
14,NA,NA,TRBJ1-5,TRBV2,CASSAQAFNQPQHF,TGTGCCAGCAGTGCTCAGGCGTTCAATCAGCCCCAGCATTTT
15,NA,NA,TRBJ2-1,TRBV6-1,CASSDTGLGDNEQFF,TGTGCCAGCAGTGACACAGGGTTGGGAGACAATGAGCAGTTCTTC
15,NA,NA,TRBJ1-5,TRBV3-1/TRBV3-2,CASSQRGSNNQPQHF,TGTGCCAGCAGCCAAAGGGGGTCGAACAATCAGCCCCAGCATTTT